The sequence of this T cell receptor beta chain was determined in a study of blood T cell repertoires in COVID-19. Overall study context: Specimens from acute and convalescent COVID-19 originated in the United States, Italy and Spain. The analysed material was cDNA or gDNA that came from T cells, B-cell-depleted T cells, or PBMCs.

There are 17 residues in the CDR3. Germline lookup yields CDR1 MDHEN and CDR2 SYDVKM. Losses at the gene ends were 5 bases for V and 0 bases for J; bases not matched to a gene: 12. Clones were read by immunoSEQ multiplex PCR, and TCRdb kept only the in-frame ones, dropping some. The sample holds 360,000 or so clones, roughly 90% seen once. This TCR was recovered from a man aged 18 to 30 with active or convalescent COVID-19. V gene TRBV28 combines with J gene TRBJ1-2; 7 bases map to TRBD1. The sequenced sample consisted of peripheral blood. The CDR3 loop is CASSTLVRDRPNYGYTF. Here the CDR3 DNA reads TGTGCCAGCAGTACTTTAGTCCGGGACAGACCTAACTATGGCTACACCTTC.